Listed below are T cell receptor beta chains from one sample, sequenced in a study of cytomegalovirus exposure and HLA in healthy donors. The data were produced by immunoSEQ multiplex PCR, yet TCRdb's version contains in-frame clones alone and is incomplete. The repertoire holds 100,000 to 150,000 clones, with roughly 10% as singletons. What was sequenced was PBMCs. The receptors shown here come from a woman in her late teens or twenties in good health and CMV-seropositive. Each CDR3 is given with its conserved first and last residue. A D gene is named only where the DNA matches it firmly. A clone size is listed for some rows: how often the clone was seen (once, few, many), or a class if it is expanded.

TRBV6-5,-,TRBJ1-5,TRBD1,15,TGTGCCAGCAGTTATACCTGGACAGGGGATCAGCCCCAGCATTTT,CASSYTWTGDQPQHF
TRBV28,-,TRBJ1-3,TRBD1,16,TGTGCCAGCCCCCCCCCGGGACAGGAATCTGGAAACACCATATATTTT,CASPPPGQESGNTIYF
TRBV2,few,TRBJ2-3,TRBD2,15,TGTGCCAGCAGTGAACTAGCGGGAGGAGGCGGTACGCAGTATTTT,CASSELAGGGGTQYF
TRBV30,-,TRBJ1-4,-,13,TGTGCCTGGAGAGGAGTATATGGGGAAAAACTGTTTTTT,CAWRGVYGEKLFF
TRBV7-8,-,TRBJ2-7,TRBD1,12,TGTGCCAGCAGCTTGGACAGGAACGAGCAGTACTTC,CASSLDRNEQYF
TRBV28,once,TRBJ1-6,-,12,TGTGCCAGCAGTGAAACGGGTTCACCCCTCCACTTT,CASSETGSPLHF
TRBV7-3,few,TRBJ2-1,-,14,TGTGCCAGCAGGCGGGACTCTCTCTACAATGAGCAGTTCTTC,CASRRDSLYNEQFF
TRBV27,few,TRBJ1-4,-,14,TGTGCCAGCAGTTTATCCGGGACAAACGAAAAACTGTTTTTT,CASSLSGTNEKLFF
TRBV5-5,-,TRBJ2-1,-,13,TGTGCCAGCAGCTTTGAGTTGTACAATGAGCAGTTCTTC,CASSFELYNEQFF
TRBV6-6,-,TRBJ2-7,TRBD1,13,TGTGCCAGCAGCTCCCTAACCCGGGACAGCCAGTACTTC,CASSSLTRDSQYF
TRBV12-5,-,TRBJ2-1,-,10,TGTGCTAGTGGTTTTAGCGAGCAGTTCTTC,CASGFSEQFF
TRBV10-1,few,TRBJ2-7,TRBD2,13,TGCGCCAGCGCGCGGGAGCGGTCCTACGAGCAGTACTTC,CASARERSYEQYF
TRBV25-1,-,TRBJ2-1,-,17,TGTGCCAGCAGTGAATTGGGGGGTGAGACCCATTACAATGAGCAGTTCTTC,CASSELGGETHYNEQFF
TRBV6-6,few,TRBJ2-1,-,15,TGTGCCAGCATGGGCGGGTTAGGCTCCTACAATGAGCAGTTCTTC,CASMGGLGSYNEQFF
TRBV5-1,-,TRBJ1-3,-,17,TGCGCCAGCAGCGCAGGACTGGGAATGAACTCTGGAAACACCATATATTTT,CASSAGLGMNSGNTIYF
TRBV5-1,-,TRBJ2-1,-,15,TGCGCCAGCAGTGGTGGAGGATCGCCATCCAATGAGCAGTTCTTC,CASSGGGSPSNEQFF
TRBV4-2,few,TRBJ2-7,TRBD2,15,TGTGCCAGCAGCCAAGCGATGACTAGCGGTAACGAGCAGTACTTC,CASSQAMTSGNEQYF
TRBV6-6,-,TRBJ1-5,-,16,TGTGCCAGCAGTGGGGAGGGGGGGCCTGTCAAGCAGCCCCAGCATTTT,CASSGEGGPVKQPQHF
TRBV30,few,TRBJ2-7,TRBD1,13,TGTGCGGGAGGGCCGGGACAGGGGTACGAGCAGTACTTC,CAGGPGQGYEQYF
TRBV7-9,-,TRBJ2-2,-,16,TGTGCCAGCAGCCTCAGGAGGGGAGGAAACACCGGGGAGCTGTTTTTT,CASSLRRGGNTGELFF
TRBV5-1,once,TRBJ2-5,-,14,TGCGCCAGCAGCTTGGCCGTAGCTGGAGAGACCCAGTACTTC,CASSLAVAGETQYF
TRBV7-2,-,TRBJ1-2,-,12,TGTGCCAGCAGCTCGTCCCCCTATGGCTACACCTTC,CASSSSPYGYTF
TRBV4-1,-,TRBJ2-5,-,15,TGCGCCAGCAGCCAAGATTCCCCATTAGTGGAGACCCAGTACTTC,CASSQDSPLVETQYF
TRBV30,-,TRBJ2-7,TRBD1,14,TGTGCCTGGAGTTTCGGGACAGATGCCTACGAGCAGTACTTC,CAWSFGTDAYEQYF
TRBV18,-,TRBJ1-1,-,14,TGTGCCAGCTCCCGCGCGGGGGGGAACACTGAAGCTTTCTTT,CASSRAGGNTEAFF
TRBV28,-,TRBJ2-7,TRBD1,12,TGTGCCAGCCGACAGGGGGCCGACGAGCAGTACTTC,CASRQGADEQYF
TRBV28,few,TRBJ2-3,TRBD1,14,TGTGCCAGCTCGATAGGGGGCTCCACAGATACGCAGTATTTT,CASSIGGSTDTQYF
TRBV6-6,few,TRBJ2-1,TRBD2,14,TGTGCCAGCAGTCGGACTAGCGGGAAGTATGAGCAGTTCTTC,CASSRTSGKYEQFF
TRBV28,-,TRBJ1-3,-,14,TGTGCCAGCAGTTCCGCGGGAAACGGAAACACCATATATTTT,CASSSAGNGNTIYF
TRBV5-6,few,TRBJ2-5,TRBD2,17,TGTGCCAGCAACACCGACGGACTAGAGGGAGGAGTGGAGACCCAGTACTTC,CASNTDGLEGGVETQYF
TRBV15,few,TRBJ2-5,TRBD2,17,TGTGCCACCAGCAGTCTCGACCTAGCGGGAAGCCAAGAGACCCAGTACTTC,CATSSLDLAGSQETQYF
TRBV6-5,-,TRBJ2-5,-,13,TGTGCCAGCAGTCAGGGGTTTCGATCGGAGCAGTACTTC,CASSQGFRSEQYF
TRBV6-1,-,TRBJ2-2,TRBD2,15,TGTGCCAGCAGTGAACTAGCGGGAGGGCCCGGGGAGCTGTTTTTT,CASSELAGGPGELFF
TRBV5-1,-,TRBJ2-5,TRBD2,18,TGCGCCAGCAGCATCCAAACTAGCGGTCGGAAGGGGGAAGAGACCCAGTACTTC,CASSIQTSGRKGEETQYF
TRBV30,-,TRBJ1-4,-,12,TGTGCCTGGAACCCCGGGGTTGGAAAACTGTTTTTT,CAWNPGVGKLFF
TRBV4-1,-,TRBJ2-7,-,17,TGCGCCAGCAGCCAGTACAGGTCTTTTCAAGGCTCCTACGAGCAGTACTTC,CASSQYRSFQGSYEQYF
TRBV4-1,-,TRBJ2-6,-,15,TGCGCCAGCAGCCAAGAATACTCTGGGGCCAACGTCCTGACTTTC,CASSQEYSGANVLTF
TRBV5-1,-,TRBJ2-3,TRBD1,16,TGCGCCAGCAGTTATAGGACAGGGGATGCACAAGATACGCAGTATTTT,CASSYRTGDAQDTQYF
TRBV30,-,TRBJ2-4,-,12,TGTGCCTGGACTTCCCTACTAAACATTCAGTACTTC,CAWTSLLNIQYF
TRBV5-6,-,TRBJ1-5,-,17,TGTGCCAGCAGCTTCGGCTCCCGGTTGGGGGCGAGTCAGCCCCAGCATTTT,CASSFGSRLGASQPQHF
TRBV29-1,few,TRBJ1-1,-,12,TGCAGCGTTGCTGTTATTTCCACTGAAGCTTTCTTT,CSVAVISTEAFF
TRBV28,-,TRBJ2-2,TRBD1,17,TGTGCCAGCAGTTTAGGAGGTGGACAGGGGGTTTCCGGGGAGCTGTTTTTT,CASSLGGGQGVSGELFF
TRBV6-5,few,TRBJ2-2,-,13,TGTGCCAGCGGGAGCGGATACACCGGGGAGCTGTTTTTT,CASGSGYTGELFF
TRBV9,-,TRBJ2-1,TRBD2,17,TGTGCCAGCAGTTCTACCCAAACTAGCGGAACATACAATGAGCAGTTCTTC,CASSSTQTSGTYNEQFF
TRBV6-1,-,TRBJ1-6,-,13,TGTGCCAGCACCATCTCCTATAATTCACCCCTCCACTTT,CASTISYNSPLHF
TRBV14,-,TRBJ2-3,TRBD2,16,TGTGCCAGCAGCCGTGGACTAGCGGAGATCACAGATACGCAGTATTTT,CASSRGLAEITDTQYF
TRBV30,-,TRBJ1-6,-,15,TGTGCCTGGGACTACGGGAGCTCCTATAATTCACCCCTCCACTTT,CAWDYGSSYNSPLHF
TRBV2,few,TRBJ1-1,-,13,TGTGCCAGCACCCTCGGCAGGGGCACTGAAGCTTTCTTT,CASTLGRGTEAFF
TRBV7-3,-,TRBJ2-1,TRBD1,15,TGTGCCAGCAGCTTGACAGGGGTAACCTACAATGAGCAGTTCTTC,CASSLTGVTYNEQFF
TRBV20-1,few,TRBJ2-1,TRBD2,10,TGCAGTGGACTAGCCAATGAGCAGTTCTTC,CSGLANEQFF
TRBV27,few,TRBJ2-3,TRBD2,16,TGTGCCAGCAGTTTCGGGACTAGCGGTTTAACAGATACGCAGTATTTT,CASSFGTSGLTDTQYF
TRBV18,-,TRBJ2-7,-,15,TGTGCCAGCTCACCAAGGGGGGGCGGGTACTACGAGCAGTACTTC,CASSPRGGGYYEQYF
TRBV21-1,-,TRBJ2-7,-,14,TGTGCCAGCAGCATTGACAGGGTCCTTGCGGAGCAGTACTTC,CASSIDRVLAEQYF
TRBV14,few,TRBJ2-3,-,13,TGTGCCAGCAGCCAGTACGCGGCGGGAACGCAGTATTTT,CASSQYAAGTQYF
TRBV28,-,TRBJ1-2,TRBD1,15,TGTGCCAGCAGGGGGACAGGGGGCGATACCTATGGCTACACCTTC,CASRGTGGDTYGYTF
TRBV5-1,-,TRBJ2-5,-,16,TGCGCCAGCAGCTTGGCCGACAAGTCGTACCAAGAGACCCAGTACTTC,CASSLADKSYQETQYF
TRBV29-1,-,TRBJ2-1,-,10,TGCAGCGTTGCCGCGAATGAGCAGTTCTTC,CSVAANEQFF
TRBV30,-,TRBJ2-5,-,14,TGTGCCTGGAGTGTGGGGGGACAGAGAGAGACCCAGTACTTC,CAWSVGGQRETQYF
TRBV27,few,TRBJ2-1,-,13,TGTGCCAGCAGTCTGAACTCTTACAATGAGCAGTTCTTC,CASSLNSYNEQFF